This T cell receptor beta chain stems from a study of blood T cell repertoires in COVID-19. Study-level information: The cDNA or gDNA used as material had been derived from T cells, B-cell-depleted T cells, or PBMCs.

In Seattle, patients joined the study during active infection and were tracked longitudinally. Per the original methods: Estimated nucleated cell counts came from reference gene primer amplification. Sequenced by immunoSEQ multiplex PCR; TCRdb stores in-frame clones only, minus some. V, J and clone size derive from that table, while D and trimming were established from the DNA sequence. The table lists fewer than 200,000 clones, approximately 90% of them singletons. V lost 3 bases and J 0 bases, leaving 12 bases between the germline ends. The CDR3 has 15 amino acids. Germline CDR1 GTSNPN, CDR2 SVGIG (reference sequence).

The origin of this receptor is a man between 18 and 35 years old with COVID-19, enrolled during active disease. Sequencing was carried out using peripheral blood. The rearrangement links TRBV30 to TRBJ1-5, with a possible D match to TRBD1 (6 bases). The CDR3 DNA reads TGTGCCTGGAGAAAGGACAGAGATAGCAATCAGCCCCAGCATTTT. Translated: CAWRKDRDSNQPQHF.